Following are 21 T cell receptor beta chains from one sample sequenced in a study (dated by TCRdb to 2014 to 2015). Libraries came from 5' RACE. The sequencer was an Illumina MiSeq. TCRdb redid the processing of the public reads, applying fastp at Q25 and MiXCR, and retained in-frame beta chains. One record per CDR3 amino acid sequence lists the most common genes and DNA. The sample table lists roughly 6,100 distinct CDR3 sequences, about 75% of them with a count of one. Approximately 4% of the sample is held by the ten biggest clonotypes. Source material: memory CD4+ T cells sorted from a lymph node. The meaning of the sample's cell subset or site label: memory CD4+ T cells, CD4+CD45RO+CD25-. The receptors were gathered from a female donor with breast cancer.

V usage is TRBV7-2 and J usage is TRBJ1-6; D perhaps matches TRBD1 (5 bases). Germline V gives CDR1 SGHTA, CDR2 FQGNSA. The CDR3 has 14 amino acids. V was clipped by 0 bases and J by 10 bases, with 10 bases between them. This chain's CDR3 is CASSLAGRGSPLHF. In nucleotides, the CDR3 is TGTGCCAGCAGCTTAGCGGGGAGGGGCTCACCCCTCCACTTT. Using reference TRBV7-2 and TRBJ1-6 for the parts outside the CDR3, the full variable domain is GAGVSQSPSNKVTEKGKDVELRCDPISGHTALYWYRQSLGQGLEFLIYFQGNSAPDKSGLPSDRFSAERTGGSVSTLTIQRTQQEDSAVYLCASSLAGRGSPLHFGNGTRLTVT.

This clonotype was recorded a few times. In DNA form, the CDR3 reads TGCGCCAGCAGCTTGGCCGGTACAGGGGGCCTGGAGACCCAGTACTTC. This codes for CASSLAGTGGLETQYF. The rearrangement links TRBV5-1 to TRBJ2-5, with TRBD1 identical over 9 bases. The CDR3 sequence is 16 residues long. Germline assignment: CDR1 SGHRS and CDR2 YFSETQ. V lost 0 bases and J lost 5; bases outside the gene matches: 8.

The gene calls are TRBV20-1 and TRBJ2-2, with D possibly matching TRBD2 (5 bases). Trimming cost V 3 bases and J 0 bases, with 11 bases left between them. The CDR3 loop spans 15 amino acids. Germline values: CDR1 DFQATT, CDR2 SNEGSKA (reference sequence). CDR3 sequence reads: CSASRGGPNTGELFF. CDR3 bases: TGCAGTGCTAGTAGAGGAGGACCGAACACCGGGGAGCTGTTTTTT.

V usage is TRBV2 and J usage is TRBJ2-5; D call uncertain. Germline V CDR1 and CDR2: SNHLY, FYNNEI. The CDR3 has 11 residues. The V end was cut by 8 bases, the J end by 6 bases, with 10 bases between. The CDR3: CASEFMKTQYF. DNA for the CDR3: TGTGCCAGCGAATTCATGAAGACCCAGTACTTC.

Only a few counts were recorded for this clonotype. The CDR3 reads CSARATLGTVYSNQPQHF. DNA of the CDR3: TGCAGTGCTAGGGCTACCTTAGGGACAGTCTATAGCAATCAGCCCCAGCATTTT. The chain recombines TRBV20-1 with TRBJ1-5; TRBD1 matches at 7 bases. Germline-derived CDR1 and CDR2 are DFQATT and SNEGSKA (reference sequence). This CDR3 contains 18 residues. The V and J ends lost 3 bases and 0 bases, in that order; junction bases with no gene match: 14.

Regarding this clonotype: Without the conserved terminal phenylalanine or tryptophan, this CDR3 likely stems from a read error. The chain uses TRBV7-3 and TRBJ1-1; D perhaps matches TRBD1 (6 bases). The CDR3 extends over 13 amino acids. In germline, CDR1 is SGHTA, CDR2 FQGTGA. Trimming stripped 5 bases from V and 10 bases from J, with 17 bases between. CDR3 nucleotide sequence: TGTGCCAGCAGCCCGGAAGGGGGGCGCGGAGCTTTCTCT. Protein product: CASSPEGGRGAFS.

The V call is TRBV11-2, the J call TRBJ1-6; 7 nucleotides align to TRBD1. V gave up 3 bases and J gave up 9 bases; unmatched junction bases: 8. Germline V gives CDR1 SGHAT, CDR2 FQNNGV. This CDR3 contains 15 residues. The CDR3 sequence: CASSLTGRGGSPLHF. The CDR3 DNA follows: TGTGCCAGCAGCTTGACAGGGAGGGGTGGTTCACCCCTCCACTTT.

V is TRBV7-9 and J is TRBJ2-1, with 10 nucleotides matching TRBD2. The CDR3 has 16 residues. Trimming removed 0 bases from V and 8 bases from J; junction bases left unmatched: 7. Per germline, CDR1 SEHNR and CDR2 FQNEAQ (reference sequence). CDR3 region: CASSLALRTSGDEQFF. The CDR3 coding sequence is TGTGCCAGCAGCTTAGCGCTGCGGACTAGCGGCGATGAGCAGTTCTTC.

V is TRBV6-6 and J is TRBJ1-6; D may be TRBD1 (5 bases). The CDR3 loop spans 14 amino acids. Per germline, CDR1 MNHNY and CDR2 SVGAGI (reference sequence). The V end lost 10 bases, the J end lost 1 base, and 11 bases lay between the germline ends. The CDR3 bases are TGTGCCATCAGGGAGGGGTCCTATAATTCACCCCTCCACTTT. This gives the protein CAIREGSYNSPLHF.

This clonotype was detected only once. Mismatch with germline at one junction end may stem from a read error. The V call is TRBV11-2, the J call TRBJ2-5; no definite D call. CDR1 is SGHAT and CDR2 is FQNNGV in the germline V gene. This CDR3 region has 12 residues. CDR3 residues: CAGSLNRETQYF. The DNA of the CDR3 is TGTGCCGGCAGCTTAAATAGAGAGACCCAGTACTTC.

The chain employs TRBV2 and TRBJ2-1, with D possibly matching TRBD1 (6 bases). V lost 7 bases, J lost 12 bases, and 16 bases lay in between. The CDR3 consists of 12 residues. The germline V gene encodes CDR1 SNHLY and CDR2 FYNNEI. The CDR3, as DNA: TGTGCCAGCAATCCAGAACAGGGAAGGCAGTTCTTC. Protein: CASNPEQGRQFF. Together with reference TRBV2 and TRBJ2-1, the CDR3 gives the full variable domain: EPEVTQTPSHQVTQMGQEVILRCVPISNHLYFYWYRQILGQKVEFLVSFYNNEISEKSEIFDDQFSVERPDGSNFTLKIRSTKLEDSAMYFCASNPEQGRQFFGPGTRLTVL.

This rearrangement joins TRBV20-1 to TRBJ2-3; D remains unclear. The CDR3 length is 13 residues. V was clipped by 4 bases and J by 2 bases, with 10 bases between them. The germline gives CDR1 DFQATT, CDR2 SNEGSKA (reference sequence). CDR3 bases: TGCAGTGCTATTCGAGGTGCCACAGATACGCAGTATTTT. Translating gives CSAIRGATDTQYF.

This rearrangement joins TRBV15 to TRBJ2-5, with TRBD2 as a possible D gene (6 bases). The V end lost 4 bases, the J end lost 1 base, and 7 bases lay between the germline ends. This CDR3 spans 13 amino acids. Germline loops: CDR1 LNHNV, CDR2 YYDKDF (reference sequence). CDR3 amino acids: CATSTEGQETQYF. CDR3 nucleotides: TGTGCCACCAGCACGGAGGGCCAAGAGACCCAGTACTTC.

The chain has TRBV20-1 and TRBJ1-1; no firm D call. The CDR3 is 12 residues long. Trimming left V 2 bases short and J 7 bases short, with 11 bases between. Germline CDR1 and CDR2: DFQATT and SNEGSKA (reference sequence). As DNA, the CDR3 is TGCAGTGCTAGAACACAGTCATTTGAAGCTTTCTTT. Its translation is CSARTQSFEAFF.

This clonotype has more than one count but fewer than ten. The chain combines TRBV20-1 with TRBJ2-1; TRBD2 matches 9 bases. From germline, CDR1 is DFQATT and CDR2 SNEGSKA (reference sequence). After removal of 3 bases from V and 10 bases from J, the junction contained 7 bases not matched to a gene. There are 13 residues in the CDR3. The CDR3 is CSASLGLALEQFF. In DNA form, the CDR3 reads TGCAGTGCTAGTCTCGGACTAGCGTTAGAGCAGTTCTTC.

This chain joins TRBV12-3 or TRBV12-4 and TRBJ1-2, with D possibly matching TRBD1 (5 bases). The CDR3 sequence is 14 residues long. V shed 4 bases and J shed 7 bases, with 16 bases lying between them. The CDR3 protein is CASSSLLDSRGYTF. Here the CDR3 DNA reads TGTGCCAGCAGTTCCCTACTCGACAGTCGTGGCTACACCTTC.

The V gene is TRBV5-1, the J gene TRBJ1-2, with 8 bases matching TRBD1. This CDR3 has 15 residues. The germline gives CDR1 SGHRS, CDR2 YFSETQ. V shed 1 base and J 8 bases; nucleotides not matched to a gene: 10. CDR3 loop: CASSLPGTGSRGYTF. DNA of the CDR3: TGCGCCAGCAGCTTGCCCGGGACAGGATCAAGGGGCTACACCTTC.

This chain links TRBV5-1 with TRBJ2-3; TRBD2 agrees at 12 bases. The germline gives CDR1 SGHRS, CDR2 YFSETQ. V shed 3 bases and J 6 bases; nucleotides not matched to a gene: 5. The CDR3 loop spans 15 amino acids. The CDR3 spells CASSYTSGGFDTQYF. As DNA, the CDR3 is TGCGCCAGCAGCTATACTAGCGGGGGGTTTGATACGCAGTATTTT.

The J gene is TRBJ2-5, the V gene TRBV29-1; 9 bases align to TRBD1. The germline gives CDR1 SQVTM, CDR2 ANQGSEA. CDR3 length: 13 amino acids. With 5 bases clipped from V and 5 bases from J, the junction kept 6 bases outside the gene matches. The CDR3 here is CSVTGTGYETQYF. The CDR3 nucleotides are TGCAGCGTTACCGGGACAGGGTACGAGACCCAGTACTTC. Full variable domain (remainder filled in from reference TRBV29-1 and TRBJ2-5): SAVISQKPSRDICQRGTSLTIQCQVDSQVTMMFWYRQQPGQSLTLIATANQGSEATYESGFVIDKFPISRPNLTFSTLTVSNMSPEDSSIYLCSVTGTGYETQYFGPGTRLLVL.

The gene calls are TRBV20-1 and TRBJ2-2; TRBD2 agrees at 9 bases. The V and J ends lost 2 bases and 0 bases, in that order; junction bases with no gene match: 4. Germline V lookup: CDR1 DFQATT, CDR2 SNEGSKA (reference sequence). There are 16 residues in the CDR3. CDR3 bases: TGCAGTGCTAGACAGCGGGGGGCCGCGAACACCGGGGAGCTGTTTTTT. It yields the protein CSARQRGAANTGELFF.

The chain links TRBV4-2 to TRBJ2-2, with D hard to call. The V end was cut by 1 base, the J end by 6 bases, with 12 bases between. Germline CDR1 LGHNA, CDR2 YNFKEQ. The CDR3 is 15 residues long. The CDR3 coding sequence is TGTGCCAGCAGCCAAGGCAGTGCGGAAGCCGGGGAGCTGTTTTTT. Its translation: CASSQGSAEAGELFF.